This TCR beta chain was captured by sequencing in a study of monozygotic twins with inflammatory bowel disease. Study results and limitations: IBD patients had lower TCRbeta diversity (inverse Simpson) than healthy co-twins.

Of note for this clonotype: What it binds is not known.

This CDR3 comprises 15 residues. Germline CDR1 and CDR2: LNHDA and SQIVND (reference sequence). TCRdb reprocessed the 5' RACE reads, keeping one entry per CDR3 protein, no DNA. The sample holds a few hundred thousand distinct CDR3 sequences. The source material was blood. The clonotype originates from a human donor with ulcerative colitis or Crohn's disease, or a healthy co-twin of an affected twin (not recorded which). This chain connects TRBV19 to TRBJ1-1; TCRdb's D gene call, TRBD1, goes unchecked for lack of DNA. The CDR3 loop reads CASSDSGTADTEAFF.